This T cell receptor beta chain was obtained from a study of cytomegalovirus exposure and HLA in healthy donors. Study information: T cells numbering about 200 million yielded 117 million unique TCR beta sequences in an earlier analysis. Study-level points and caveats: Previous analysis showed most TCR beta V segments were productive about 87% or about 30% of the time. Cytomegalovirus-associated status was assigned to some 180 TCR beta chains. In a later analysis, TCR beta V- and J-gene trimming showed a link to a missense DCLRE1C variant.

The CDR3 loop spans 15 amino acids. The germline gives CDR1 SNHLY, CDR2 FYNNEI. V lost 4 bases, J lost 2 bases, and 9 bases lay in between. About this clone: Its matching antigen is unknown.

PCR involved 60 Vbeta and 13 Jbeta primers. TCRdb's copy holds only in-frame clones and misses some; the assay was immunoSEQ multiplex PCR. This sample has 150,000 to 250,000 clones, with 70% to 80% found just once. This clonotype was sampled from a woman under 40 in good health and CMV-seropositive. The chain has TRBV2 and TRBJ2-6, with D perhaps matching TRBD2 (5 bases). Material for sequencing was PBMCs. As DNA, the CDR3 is TGTGCCAGCAGTGCTTTCGGGACTGGGGCCAACGTCCTGACTTTC. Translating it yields CASSAFGTGANVLTF.